The entry that follows covers one T cell receptor beta chain sequence. Together with a sample-barcoded 5' primer, a J-beta primer mix was included in a second PCR lasting roughly 7 to 11 cycles. The authors tagged each cDNA molecule using a template-switch adaptor with 12 random nucleotides. TCRdb ran MiXCR on the 5' RACE reads and lists one entry per CDR3 protein. The data contain 800,000 to 950,000 distinct CDR3 sequences, around 29% of them singletons. These data come from a study of blood T cells in healthy people across ages. Trimming cost V 4 bases and J 8 bases; bases outside gene matches: 12. CDR3 length: 15 residues. CDR1 is KGHDR, CDR2 SFDVKD, per germline. Another study also made use of these data, one on T cells of mothers and their children. From that study: Thymic selection molds TCR recombination products alike in related and unrelated pairs. Biologically related mothers and children overlapped slightly more than unrelated pairs, a non-significant difference.

Specimen: blood. The genes are TRBV24-1 and TRBJ1-2; 7 bases are a match to TRBD1. The sequence was obtained from a woman aged 40 to 50 in good health. The CDR3, as DNA: TGTGCCACCAGTGACTCCGGGACAGCCAAGGAGGGCTACACCTTC. Translation: CATSDSGTAKEGYTF.